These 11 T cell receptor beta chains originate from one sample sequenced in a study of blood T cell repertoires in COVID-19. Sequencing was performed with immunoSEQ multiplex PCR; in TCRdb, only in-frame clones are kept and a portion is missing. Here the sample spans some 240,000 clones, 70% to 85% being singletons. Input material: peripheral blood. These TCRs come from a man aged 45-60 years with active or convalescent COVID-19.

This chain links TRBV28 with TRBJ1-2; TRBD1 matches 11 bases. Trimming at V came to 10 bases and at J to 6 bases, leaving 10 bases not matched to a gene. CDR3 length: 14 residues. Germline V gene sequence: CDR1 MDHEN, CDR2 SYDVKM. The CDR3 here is CATPRDRGDDGYTF. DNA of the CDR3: TGTGCCACCCCCCGGGACAGGGGGGATGATGGCTACACCTTC.

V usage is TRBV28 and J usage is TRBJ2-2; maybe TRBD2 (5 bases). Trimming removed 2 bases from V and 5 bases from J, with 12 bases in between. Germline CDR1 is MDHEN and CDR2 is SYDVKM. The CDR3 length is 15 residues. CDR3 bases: TGTGCCAGCAGTTTACTTCTAGCCGGTACCGGGGAGCTGTTTTTT. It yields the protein CASSLLLAGTGELFF.

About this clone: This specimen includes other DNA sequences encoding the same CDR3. The CDR3: CASSQAGTSVDTQYF. In nucleotides, the CDR3 is TGTGCCAGCAGCCAAGCCGGGACTAGCGTAGATACGCAGTATTTT. V usage is TRBV3-1 (or the pseudogene TRBV3-2) and J usage is TRBJ2-3; 10 positions agree with TRBD2. With V trimmed by 1 base and J by 5 bases, 3 bases remained unmatched. Germline CDR1 is LGHDT and CDR2 is YNNKEL (reference sequence). The CDR3 runs to 15 residues.

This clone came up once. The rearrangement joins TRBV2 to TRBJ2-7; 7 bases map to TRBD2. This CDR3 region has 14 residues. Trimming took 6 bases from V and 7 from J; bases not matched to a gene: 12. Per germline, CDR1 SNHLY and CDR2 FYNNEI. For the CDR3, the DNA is TGTGCCAGCAGCCCGGGACTACGGACGGGAGAGCAGTACTTC. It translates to CASSPGLRTGEQYF.

CDR3 bases: TGCGCCAGCAGCATCCAAGGGACTAGCGGGAGGGCCAGCACAGATACGCAGTATTTT. It specifies CASSIQGTSGRASTDTQYF. V gene TRBV5-1 combines with J gene TRBJ2-3; 16 bases are shared with TRBD2. V shed 4 bases and J 0 bases; nucleotides not matched to a gene: 8. The V gene's germline CDR1 is SGHRS and CDR2 YFSETQ. The CDR3 runs 19 residues.

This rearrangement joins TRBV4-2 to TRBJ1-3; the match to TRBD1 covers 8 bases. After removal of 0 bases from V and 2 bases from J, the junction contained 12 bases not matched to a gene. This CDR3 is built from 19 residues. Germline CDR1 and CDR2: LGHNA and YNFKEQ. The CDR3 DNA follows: TGTGCCAGCAGCCAAGATTGGGGCAGGGGGCGGTTAGCTGGAAACACCATATATTTT. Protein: CASSQDWGRGRLAGNTIYF.

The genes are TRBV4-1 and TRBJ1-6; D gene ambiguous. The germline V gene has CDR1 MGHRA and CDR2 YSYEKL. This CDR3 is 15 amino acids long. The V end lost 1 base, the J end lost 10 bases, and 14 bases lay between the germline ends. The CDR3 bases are TGCGCCAGCAGCCAAGTAGTCGGGGTTGGCTCACCCCTCCACTTT. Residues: CASSQVVGVGSPLHF.

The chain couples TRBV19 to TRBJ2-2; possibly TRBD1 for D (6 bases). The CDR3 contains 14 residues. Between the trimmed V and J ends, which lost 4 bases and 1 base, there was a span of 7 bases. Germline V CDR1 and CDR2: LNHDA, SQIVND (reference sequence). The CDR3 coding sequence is TGTGCCAGTAGTAGGACAGTGAACACCGGGGAGCTGTTTTTT. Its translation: CASSRTVNTGELFF.

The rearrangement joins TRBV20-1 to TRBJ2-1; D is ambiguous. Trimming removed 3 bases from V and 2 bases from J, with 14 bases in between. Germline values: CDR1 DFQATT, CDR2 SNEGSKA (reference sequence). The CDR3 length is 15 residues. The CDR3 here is CSASKNWSPYNEQFF. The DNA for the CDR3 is TGCAGTGCTAGTAAAAACTGGAGCCCCTACAATGAGCAGTTCTTC.

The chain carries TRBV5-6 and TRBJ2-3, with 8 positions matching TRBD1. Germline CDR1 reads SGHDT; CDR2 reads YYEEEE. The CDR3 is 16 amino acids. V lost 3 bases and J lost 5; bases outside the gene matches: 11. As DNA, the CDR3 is TGTGCCAGCAGCTACGCCGGGACAGGAGCCCGAGATACGCAGTATTTT. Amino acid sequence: CASSYAGTGARDTQYF. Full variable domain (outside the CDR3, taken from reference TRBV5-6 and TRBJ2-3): DAGVTQSPTHLIKTRGQQVTLRCSPKSGHDTVSWYQQALGQGPQFIFQYYEEEERQRGNFPDRFSGHQFPNYSSELNVNALLLGDSALYLCASSYAGTGARDTQYFGPGTRLTVL.

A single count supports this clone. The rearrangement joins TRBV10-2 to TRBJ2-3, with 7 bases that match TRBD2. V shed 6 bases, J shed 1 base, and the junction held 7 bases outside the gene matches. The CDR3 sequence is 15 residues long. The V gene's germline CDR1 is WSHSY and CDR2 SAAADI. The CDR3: CASRQTSYGTDTQYF. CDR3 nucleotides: TGCGCCAGCAGGCAGACTAGCTATGGCACAGATACGCAGTATTTT.